The 27 T cell receptor beta chains given below trace back to one sample, sequenced in a study of blood T cells in healthy people across ages. A second PCR, run for about 6 to 12 cycles, used a sample-barcoded 5' primer plus a J-beta primer mix. Each CDR3 protein is one row after TCRdb ran MiXCR on the 5' RACE reads. The sample has about 580,000 distinct CDR3 sequences, more than 45% seen once. The sequenced sample consisted of blood. The source is a man older than 75 in good health.

This clonotype has a handful of counts. The chain uses TRBV10-3 and TRBJ2-7; D possibly uses TRBD1 or TRBD2 (6 bases each). V dropped 3 bases and J dropped 7 bases, with 22 bases sitting between them. Germline values: CDR1 ENHRY, CDR2 SYGVKD. The CDR3 runs 16 residues. The CDR3 here is CAISESGDIPRGEQYF. DNA of the CDR3: TGTGCCATCAGTGAATCGGGGGACATCCCCAGAGGGGAGCAGTACTTC.

This clonotype turned up a few times. The chain joins TRBV20-1 to TRBJ2-3, with 9 bases aligning to TRBD1. This CDR3 has 12 amino acids. Per germline, CDR1 DFQATT and CDR2 SNEGSKA (reference sequence). J lost 5 bases, V lost 6 bases, and 3 bases had no gene match. The CDR3 loop is CSAWDREDTQYF. For the CDR3, the DNA is TGCAGTGCGTGGGACAGGGAAGATACGCAGTATTTT.

For this clonotype: Just one base apart from a much larger clone, this may be a read error. The chain couples TRBV6-5 to TRBJ1-1; D unclear. The CDR3 spans 15 residues. CDR1 is MNHEY, CDR2 SVGAGI, per germline. The CDR3 bases are TGTGCCAGCAATTACTCAACGGTGGCGAACACTGAAGCTTTCTTT. Amino acid sequence: CASNYSTVANTEAFF.

The chain uses TRBV28 and TRBJ2-5; 7 bases align to TRBD1. Trimming cost V 2 bases and J 2 bases; bases outside gene matches: 8. Germline-derived CDR1 and CDR2 are MDHEN and SYDVKM. The CDR3 consists of 16 residues. In DNA form, the CDR3 reads TGTGCCAGCAGTTTAAGCACAGGGGCTCTACAAGAGACCCAGTACTTC. This sequence encodes CASSLSTGALQETQYF. Combining the CDR3 with reference TRBV28 and TRBJ2-5 gives the whole variable domain DVKVTQSSRYLVKRTGEKVFLECVQDMDHENMFWYRQDPGLGLRLIYFSYDVKMKEKGDIPEGYSVSREKKERFSLILESASTNQTSMYLCASSLSTGALQETQYFGPGTRLLVL.

In the case of this clonotype: A read error may account for a junction end that differs from germline. The chain has TRBV4-3 and TRBJ1-2; D ambiguous. Per the germline V gene, CDR1 is LGHNA and CDR2 is YSLEER. CDR3 length equals 13 residues. CDR3 region: CASSQIPVSGHTF. CDR3 sequence (DNA): TGCGCCAGCAGCCAAATCCCCGTAAGTGGCCACACCTTC.

The chain is built from TRBV12-3 or TRBV12-4 and TRBJ2-1; 14 bases align to TRBD2. CDR3 length: 17 residues. Trimming cost V 6 bases and J 4 bases; bases outside gene matches: 8. Here the CDR3 DNA reads TGTGCCAGCAGCCGCTCCCGGACTAGCGGGGGGTACAATGAGCAGTTCTTC. Amino acid sequence: CASSRSRTSGGYNEQFF.

This clonotype was seen once. The genes are TRBV7-9 and TRBJ2-1, with 11 bases fitting TRBD2. This CDR3 is 18 amino acids long. Germline lookup yields CDR1 SEHNR and CDR2 FQNEAQ (reference sequence). The J segment lost 3 bases and the V segment lost 0 bases, leaving 7 bases of the junction unmatched. CDR3 sequence (DNA): TGTGCCAGCAGCTTAGCTGACGGGACTAGCGGAAACTACAATGAGCAGTTCTTC. Translating gives CASSLADGTSGNYNEQFF.

V gene TRBV5-1 combines with J gene TRBJ1-1; possibly TRBD1 for D (6 bases). Deletions cut 4 bases from V and 5 bases from J, with 15 bases between. The CDR3 covers 14 residues. Germline values: CDR1 SGHRS, CDR2 YFSETQ. The CDR3 nucleotides are TGCGCCAGCAGCAGCCGGGACACCGCAACTGAAGCTTTCTTT. It encodes CASSSRDTATEAFF.

This CDR3 is CASSPASGNEQYF. In nucleotides, the CDR3 is TGTGCCAGCTCACCAGCTAGCGGGAATGAGCAGTACTTC. The rearrangement uses TRBV18 and TRBJ2-4, with TRBD2 matching 9 bases. Germline assignment: CDR1 KGHSH and CDR2 LQKENI. The CDR3 extends over 13 amino acids. The trim removed 2 bases at V and 13 bases at J, leaving 6 bases unmatched.

This clonotype occurred a few times. This chain joins TRBV3-1 and TRBJ2-5; TRBD2 matches 7 bases. The end of the DNA aligns better with TRBJ2-7, so the J call may be wrong. This CDR3 has 15 residues. Per the germline V gene, CDR1 is LGHDT and CDR2 is YNNKEL (reference sequence). Here the CDR3 DNA reads TGTGCCAGCAGCGCCCCGAGGAACGGGAGGAACGAGCAGTACTTC. Its protein is CASSAPRNGRNEQYF.

V is TRBV4-3 and J is TRBJ2-7; 8 bases are a match to TRBD2. The CDR3 is 16 amino acids. The germline V gene encodes CDR1 LGHNA and CDR2 YSLEER. The V segment lost 0 bases and the J segment 6 bases; nucleotides outside the gene matches: 10. In DNA, the CDR3 is TGCGCCAGCAGCCAAGATAGCGCAGGACTAGCCACCGAGCAGTACTTC. It translates to CASSQDSAGLATEQYF.

The chain carries TRBV27 and TRBJ1-5, with 11 bases lining up with TRBD1. There are 16 residues in the CDR3. With V trimmed by 5 bases and J by 9 bases, 12 bases remained unmatched. Germline V CDR1 and CDR2: MNHEY, SMNVEV (reference sequence). CDR3 DNA: TGTGCCAGCAGTCCCCTGGGAGGACAGGGGGCAGGGCCCCAGCATTTT. Translating gives CASSPLGGQGAGPQHF.

The CDR3 region has the DNA TGTGCCAGCAGTCTTGGACAGCAATCGGGGGAGCAGTACTTC. Its translation is CASSLGQQSGEQYF. J is TRBJ2-5 and V is TRBV6-2 or TRBV6-3; D tentatively fits TRBD1 or TRBD2 (6 bases each). CDR1 is MNHEY, CDR2 SVGEGT, per germline. Trimming removed 5 bases from V and 11 bases from J, with 21 bases in between. The length of the CDR3 is 14 residues.

The chain joins TRBV20-1 to TRBJ2-3; D possibly corresponds to TRBD1 (5 bases). CDR1 DFQATT and CDR2 SNEGSKA come from the germline V gene (reference sequence). Between the trimmed V and J ends, which lost 5 bases and 2 bases, there was a span of 11 bases. This CDR3 has 13 amino acids. The CDR3 nucleotides read TGCAGTGCTCCGGACACCCTCACAGATACGCAGTATTTT. It yields the protein CSAPDTLTDTQYF.

This clonotype was counted a few times. V usage is TRBV2 and J usage is TRBJ2-3; D might be TRBD1 (6 bases). CDR3 length equals 14 residues. Germline lookup yields CDR1 SNHLY and CDR2 FYNNEI. V lost 3 bases to trimming and J lost 4 bases, with 11 bases between them. The CDR3 region has the DNA TGTGCCAGCAGTGAGAACCCAGGGGCAGATACGCAGTATTTT. This codes for CASSENPGADTQYF.

This rearrangement joins TRBV7-3 to TRBJ2-3; a possible D gene is TRBD1 (6 bases). The germline CDR1 and CDR2 sequences are SGHTA and FQGTGA. V lost 3 bases to trimming and J lost 1 base, with 11 bases between them. This CDR3 contains 15 residues. The CDR3 is CASSFGGPGTDTQYF. CDR3 in DNA: TGTGCCAGCAGCTTTGGGGGCCCGGGCACAGATACGCAGTATTTT.

This rearrangement joins TRBV4-3 to TRBJ2-2; D might be TRBD2 (5 bases). Per the germline V gene, CDR1 is LGHNA and CDR2 is YSLEER. Deletions cut 5 bases from V and 4 bases from J, with 11 bases between. CDR3 size: 14 residues. Written as DNA, the CDR3 is TGCGCCAGCAGCAAAGCGGACCTCACCGGGGAGCTGTTTTTT. This codes for CASSKADLTGELFF.

The V call is TRBV11-2, the J call TRBJ1-1; unclear D gene. V was shortened by 5 bases and J by 0 bases, with 13 bases between the two germline ends. This CDR3 contains 15 residues. Germline V lookup: CDR1 SGHAT, CDR2 FQNNGV. CDR3 coding DNA: TGTGCCAGCAGCCTCCTCGGGAACTTGAACACTGAAGCTTTCTTT. Its translation is CASSLLGNLNTEAFF.

This clonotype was found a few times. The chain combines TRBV29-1 with TRBJ2-7; TRBD1 agrees at 7 bases. After removal of 6 bases from V and 5 bases from J, the junction contained 10 bases not matched to a gene. The CDR3 spans 13 residues. The V gene's germline CDR1 is SQVTM and CDR2 ANQGSEA. The DNA for the CDR3 is TGCAGCGTCCGGACAGGACGATCCAACGAGCAGTACTTC. Its protein is CSVRTGRSNEQYF.

This clonotype has just a few counts. The chain combines TRBV7-2 with TRBJ2-6, with D possibly being TRBD1 or TRBD2 (5 bases each). The CDR3 is made up of 16 amino acids. CDR1 SGHTA and CDR2 FQGNSA come from the germline V gene. V was pared by 4 bases and J by 0 bases, with 10 bases between. CDR3 amino acids: CASSWGRISGANVLTF. The CDR3 DNA is TGTGCCAGCAGCTGGGGACGGATCTCTGGGGCCAACGTCCTGACTTTC.

CDR3 loop: CASRTISGVSNEKLFF. CDR3 nucleotide sequence: TGTGCCAGCAGGACAATCAGTGGGGTCTCTAATGAAAAACTGTTTTTT. The chain employs TRBV28 and TRBJ1-4; D is undetermined. Germline values: CDR1 MDHEN, CDR2 SYDVKM. V lost 6 bases and J 3 bases, leaving 17 bases between the germline ends. The CDR3 totals 16 residues.

The chain couples TRBV2 to TRBJ2-3; the D gene is possibly TRBD2 (5 bases). The CDR3 sequence is 11 residues long. V was shortened by 11 bases and J by 6 bases, with 12 bases between the two germline ends. CDR1 and CDR2 from the germline V gene are SNHLY and FYNNEI. This CDR3 reads CASGLLDTQYF. CDR3 sequence (DNA): TGTGCCTCCGGACTGTTGGATACGCAGTATTTT.

The count of this clonotype is one. The gene calls are TRBV9 and TRBJ2-7, with D perhaps matching TRBD2 (6 bases). Germline CDR1 is SGDLS and CDR2 is YYNGEE. V lost 3 bases and J 7 bases, leaving 20 bases between the germline ends. The CDR3 sequence is 15 residues long. CDR3 region: CASSEGLTSYNEQYF. The CDR3 bases are TGTGCCAGCAGCGAGGGACTTACCTCCTACAATGAGCAGTACTTC.

The genes are TRBV5-1 and TRBJ2-1; 12 nucleotides align to TRBD2. Trimming took 1 base from V and 2 from J; bases not matched to a gene: 4. The germline CDR1 and CDR2 sequences are SGHRS and YFSETQ. The CDR3 has 17 amino acids. CDR3 region: CASSLLAGGPPYNEQFF. Written as DNA, the CDR3 is TGCGCCAGCAGCTTGCTAGCGGGGGGGCCCCCCTACAATGAGCAGTTCTTC.

The rearrangement uses TRBV6-5 and TRBJ2-3, with D possibly matching TRBD1 (5 bases). The V end lost 5 bases, the J end lost 4 bases, and 19 bases lay between the germline ends. Per the germline V gene, CDR1 is MNHEY and CDR2 is SVGAGI. This CDR3 is 16 amino acids long. The CDR3 bases are TGTGCCAGCAGTAAGGGGATGACTCAATTGGCAGATACGCAGTATTTT. Protein: CASSKGMTQLADTQYF.

The rearrangement uses TRBV6-1 and TRBJ2-1; TRBD1 might be the D (5 bases). Germline CDR1 is MNHNS and CDR2 is SASEGT. The CDR3 sequence is 11 residues long. Trimming stripped 0 bases from V and 11 bases from J, with 5 bases between. The CDR3 here is CASSEAGQQFF. CDR3 DNA: TGTGCCAGCAGTGAAGCGGGGCAGCAGTTCTTC.

This clonotype was detected only once. The CDR3 loop is CASSPLAGGWEQYF. In DNA form, the CDR3 reads TGTGCCAGCAGCCCACTAGCGGGGGGCTGGGAGCAGTACTTC. The chain has TRBV11-2 and TRBJ2-7; 12 nucleotides agree with TRBD2. This CDR3 is 14 amino acids long. Losses at the gene ends were 5 bases for V and 7 bases for J; bases not matched to a gene: 6. CDR1 and CDR2 from the germline V gene are SGHAT and FQNNGV.